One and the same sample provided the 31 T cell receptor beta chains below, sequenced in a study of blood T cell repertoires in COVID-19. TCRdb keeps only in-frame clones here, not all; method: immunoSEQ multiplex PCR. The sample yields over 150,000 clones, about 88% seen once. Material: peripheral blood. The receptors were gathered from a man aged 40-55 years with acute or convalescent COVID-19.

The CDR3 sequence: CASSYTLAGAETQYF. The CDR3 DNA follows: TGTGCCAGCAGTTACACACTAGCGGGGGCAGAGACCCAGTACTTC. This chain joins TRBV4-2 and TRBJ2-5; 11 nucleotides match TRBD2. Germline V gives CDR1 LGHNA, CDR2 YNFKEQ. J was trimmed by 4 bases and V by 6 bases; bases with no gene match: 7. This CDR3 is built from 15 residues.

The CDR3 region has the DNA TGTGCCAGCAGCCTTGGGGGGTCCTATAATTCACCCCTCCACTTT. It encodes CASSLGGSYNSPLHF. This chain connects TRBV9 to TRBJ1-6; TRBD1 might be the D (5 bases). Trimming took off 4 bases at V and 1 base at J, with 9 bases between the two ends. Per the germline V gene, CDR1 is SGDLS and CDR2 is YYNGEE. CDR3 length: 15 residues.

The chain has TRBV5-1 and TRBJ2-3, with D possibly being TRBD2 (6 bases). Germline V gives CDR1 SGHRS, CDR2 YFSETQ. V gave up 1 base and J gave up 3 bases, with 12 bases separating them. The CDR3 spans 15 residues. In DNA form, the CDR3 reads TGCGCCAGCAGCTTGAGTGCGGGGTGGACAGATACGCAGTATTTT. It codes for CASSLSAGWTDTQYF.

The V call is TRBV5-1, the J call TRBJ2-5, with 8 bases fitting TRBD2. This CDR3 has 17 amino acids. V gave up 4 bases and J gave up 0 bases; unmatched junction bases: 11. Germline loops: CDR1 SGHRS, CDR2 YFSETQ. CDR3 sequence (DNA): TGCGCCAGCAGCCCGGCCCGACTAGCGACCAACCAAGAGACCCAGTACTTC. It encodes CASSPARLATNQETQYF. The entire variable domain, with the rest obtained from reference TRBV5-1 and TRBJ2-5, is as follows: KAGVTQTPRYLIKTRGQQVTLSCSPISGHRSVSWYQQTPGQGLQFLFEYFSETQRNKGNFPGRFSGRQFSNSRSEMNVSTLELGDSALYLCASSPARLATNQETQYFGPGTRLLVL.

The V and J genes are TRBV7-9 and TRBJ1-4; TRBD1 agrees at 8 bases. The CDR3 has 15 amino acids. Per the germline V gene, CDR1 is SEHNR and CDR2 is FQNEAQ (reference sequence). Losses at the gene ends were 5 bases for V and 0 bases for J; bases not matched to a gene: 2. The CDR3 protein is CASSMDRATNEKLFF. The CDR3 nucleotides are TGTGCCAGCAGCATGGACAGGGCAACTAATGAAAAACTGTTTTTT.

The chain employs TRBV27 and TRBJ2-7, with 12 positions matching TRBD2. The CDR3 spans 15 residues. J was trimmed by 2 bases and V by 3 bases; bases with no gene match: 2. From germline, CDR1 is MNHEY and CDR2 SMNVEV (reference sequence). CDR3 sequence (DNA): TGTGCCAGCAGTTTCCTAGCGGGGGGGGCCTACGAGCAGTACTTC. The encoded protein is CASSFLAGGAYEQYF.

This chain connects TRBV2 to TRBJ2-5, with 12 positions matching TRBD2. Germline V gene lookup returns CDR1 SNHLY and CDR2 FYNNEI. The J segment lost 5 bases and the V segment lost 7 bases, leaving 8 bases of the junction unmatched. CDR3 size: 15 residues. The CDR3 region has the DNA TGTGCCAGCACACATCGACTAGCGGGGGAGGAGACCCAGTACTTC. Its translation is CASTHRLAGEETQYF. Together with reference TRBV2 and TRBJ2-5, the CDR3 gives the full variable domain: EPEVTQTPSHQVTQMGQEVILRCVPISNHLYFYWYRQILGQKVEFLVSFYNNEISEKSEIFDDQFSVERPDGSNFTLKIRSTKLEDSAMYFCASTHRLAGEETQYFGPGTRLLVL.

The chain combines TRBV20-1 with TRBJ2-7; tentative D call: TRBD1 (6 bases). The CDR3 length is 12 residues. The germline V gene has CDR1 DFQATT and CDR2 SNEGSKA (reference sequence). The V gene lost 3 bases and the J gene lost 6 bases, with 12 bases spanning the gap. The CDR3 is CSASTGWIEQYF. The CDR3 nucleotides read TGCAGTGCTAGTACAGGGTGGATCGAGCAGTACTTC.

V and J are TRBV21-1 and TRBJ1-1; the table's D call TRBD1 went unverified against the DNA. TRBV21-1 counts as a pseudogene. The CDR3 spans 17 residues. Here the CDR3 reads CASSKAGAGRWLTEAFF. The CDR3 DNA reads TGTGCCAGCAGCAAAGCGGGGGCAGGGCGGTGGCTCACTGAAGCTTTCTTT.

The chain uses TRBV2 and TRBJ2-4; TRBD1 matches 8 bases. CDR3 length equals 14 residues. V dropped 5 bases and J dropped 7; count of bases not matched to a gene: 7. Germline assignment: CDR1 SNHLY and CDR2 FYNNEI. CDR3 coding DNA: TGTGCCAGCAGTCAACAGGACAGGGTCAACATTCAGTACTTC. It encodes CASSQQDRVNIQYF.

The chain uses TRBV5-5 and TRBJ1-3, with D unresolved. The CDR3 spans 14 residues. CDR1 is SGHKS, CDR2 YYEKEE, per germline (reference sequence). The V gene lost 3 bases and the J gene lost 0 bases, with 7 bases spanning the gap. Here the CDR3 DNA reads TGTGCCAGCAGCTCCACACGCTCTGGAAACACCATATATTTT. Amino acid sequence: CASSSTRSGNTIYF.

CDR3 sequence reads: CASSTGGTEAFF. As DNA, the CDR3 is TGTGCCAGCAGTACGGGGGGGACTGAAGCTTTCTTT. V usage is TRBV6-5 and J usage is TRBJ1-1; D is perhaps TRBD1 (5 bases). From germline, CDR1 is MNHEY and CDR2 SVGAGI. The V end lost 5 bases, the J end lost 5 bases, and 9 bases lay between the germline ends. The CDR3 runs 12 residues.

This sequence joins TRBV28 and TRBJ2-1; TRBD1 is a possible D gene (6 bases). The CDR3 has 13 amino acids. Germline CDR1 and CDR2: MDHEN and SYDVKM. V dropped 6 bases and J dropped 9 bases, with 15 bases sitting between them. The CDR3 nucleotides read TGTGCCAGCAGCCGAATCCAAGGGGGTGAGCAGTTCTTC. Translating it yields CASSRIQGGEQFF.

CDR3 sequence (DNA): TGCGCCAGCAGCCAAGGGACAGGGTTGCCCTACGAGCAGTACTTC. Translating gives CASSQGTGLPYEQYF. The gene calls are TRBV4-1 and TRBJ2-7; 8 bases line up with TRBD1. V shed 1 base, J shed 2 bases, and the junction held 4 bases outside the gene matches. Germline CDR1 reads MGHRA; CDR2 reads YSYEKL. The CDR3 extends over 15 amino acids.

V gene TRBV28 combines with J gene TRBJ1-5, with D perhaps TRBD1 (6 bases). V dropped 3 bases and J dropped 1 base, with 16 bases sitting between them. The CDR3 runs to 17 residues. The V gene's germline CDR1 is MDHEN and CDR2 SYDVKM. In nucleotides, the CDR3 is TGTGCCAGCAGTTTCGTTCGCGGGGGCCCCAGCAATCAGCCCCAGCATTTT. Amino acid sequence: CASSFVRGGPSNQPQHF.

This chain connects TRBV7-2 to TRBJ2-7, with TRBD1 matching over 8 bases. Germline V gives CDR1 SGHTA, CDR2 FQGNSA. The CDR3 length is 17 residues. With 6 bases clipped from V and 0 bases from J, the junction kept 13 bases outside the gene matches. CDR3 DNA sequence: TGTGCCAGCAGGGATTCCGGGACAGGCTTTCCCTCCTACGAGCAGTACTTC. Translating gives CASRDSGTGFPSYEQYF.

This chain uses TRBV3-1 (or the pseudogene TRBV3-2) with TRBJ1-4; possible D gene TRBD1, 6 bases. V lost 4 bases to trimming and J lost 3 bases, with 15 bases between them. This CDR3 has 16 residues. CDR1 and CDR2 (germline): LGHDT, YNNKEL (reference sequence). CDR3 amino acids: CASSRNRGGANEKLFF. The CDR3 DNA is TGTGCCAGCAGCCGAAATCGAGGGGGAGCTAATGAAAAACTGTTTTTT.

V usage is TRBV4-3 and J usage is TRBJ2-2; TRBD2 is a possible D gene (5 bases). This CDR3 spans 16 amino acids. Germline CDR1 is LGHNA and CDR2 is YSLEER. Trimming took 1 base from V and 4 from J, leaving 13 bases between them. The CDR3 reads CASSQVPSFGTGELFF. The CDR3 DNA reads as TGCGCCAGCAGCCAAGTACCTAGCTTTGGCACCGGGGAGCTGTTTTTT.

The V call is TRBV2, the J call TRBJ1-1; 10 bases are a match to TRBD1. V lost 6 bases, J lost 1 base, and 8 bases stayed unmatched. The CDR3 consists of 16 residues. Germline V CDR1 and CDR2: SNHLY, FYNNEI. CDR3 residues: CASRRDRGPGNTEAFF. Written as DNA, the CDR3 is TGTGCCAGCAGACGCGACAGGGGGCCGGGGAACACTGAAGCTTTCTTT.

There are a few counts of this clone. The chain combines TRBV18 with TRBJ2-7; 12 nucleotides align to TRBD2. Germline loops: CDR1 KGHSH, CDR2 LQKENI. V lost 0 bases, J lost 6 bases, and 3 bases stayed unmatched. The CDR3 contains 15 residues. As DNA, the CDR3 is TGTGCCAGCTCACCACCCTCACTAGCGGGGGGCGAGCAGTACTTC. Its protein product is CASSPPSLAGGEQYF.

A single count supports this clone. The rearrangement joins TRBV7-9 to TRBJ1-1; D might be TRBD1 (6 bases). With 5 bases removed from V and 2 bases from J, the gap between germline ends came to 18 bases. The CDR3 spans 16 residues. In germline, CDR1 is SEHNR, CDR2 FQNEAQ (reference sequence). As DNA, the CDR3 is TGTGCCAGCAGCCGCAAATCACAGGGACCCAACACTGAAGCTTTCTTT. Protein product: CASSRKSQGPNTEAFF. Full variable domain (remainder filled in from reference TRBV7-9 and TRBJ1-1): DTGVSQNPRHKITKRGQNVTFRCDPISEHNRLYWYRQTLGQGPEFLTYFQNEAQLEKSRLLSDRFSAERPKGSFSTLEIQRTEQGDSAMYLCASSRKSQGPNTEAFFGQGTRLTVV.

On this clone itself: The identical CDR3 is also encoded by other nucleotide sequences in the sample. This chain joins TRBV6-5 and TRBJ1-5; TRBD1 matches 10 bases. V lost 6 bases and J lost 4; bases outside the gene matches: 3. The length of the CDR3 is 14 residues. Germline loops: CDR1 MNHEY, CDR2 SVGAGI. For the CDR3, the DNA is TGTGCCAGCAGGAGGACAGGGGGTAATCAGCCCCAGCATTTT. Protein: CASRRTGGNQPQHF.

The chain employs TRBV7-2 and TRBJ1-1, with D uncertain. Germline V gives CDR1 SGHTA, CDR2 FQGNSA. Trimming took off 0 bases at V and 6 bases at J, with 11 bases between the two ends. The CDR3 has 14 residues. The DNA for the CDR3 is TGTGCCAGCAGCTTAGCCCGGACGGGAGCTGAAGCTTTCTTT. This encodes CASSLARTGAEAFF.

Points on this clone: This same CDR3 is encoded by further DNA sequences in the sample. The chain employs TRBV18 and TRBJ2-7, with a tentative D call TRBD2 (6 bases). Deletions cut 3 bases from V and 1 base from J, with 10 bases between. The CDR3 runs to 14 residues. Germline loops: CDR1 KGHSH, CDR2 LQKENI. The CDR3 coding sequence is TGTGCCAGCTCACCGGGGACTGCTTCCTACGAGCAGTACTTC. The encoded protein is CASSPGTASYEQYF.

CDR3 nucleotide sequence: TGTGCCAGCAGCGTAGCTCCCGGAGAGGGATGGTCACCCCTCCACTTT. Translating gives CASSVAPGEGWSPLHF. The V gene is TRBV9, the J gene TRBJ1-6; D ambiguous. The V gene lost 0 bases and the J gene lost 10 bases, with 17 bases spanning the gap. The germline V gene encodes CDR1 SGDLS and CDR2 YYNGEE. The CDR3 consists of 16 residues.

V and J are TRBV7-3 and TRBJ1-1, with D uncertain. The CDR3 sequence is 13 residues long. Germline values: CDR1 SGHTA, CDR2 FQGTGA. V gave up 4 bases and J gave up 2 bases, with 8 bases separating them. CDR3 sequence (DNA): TGTGCCAGCAGCTCGACACCCAACACTGAAGCTTTCTTT. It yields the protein CASSSTPNTEAFF.

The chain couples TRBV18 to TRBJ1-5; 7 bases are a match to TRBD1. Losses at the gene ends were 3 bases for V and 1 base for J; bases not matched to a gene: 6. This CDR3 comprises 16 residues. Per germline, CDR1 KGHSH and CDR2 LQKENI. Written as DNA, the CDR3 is TGTGCCAGCTCACCCCCGACAGGGTTAAGCAATCAGCCCCAGCATTTT. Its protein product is CASSPPTGLSNQPQHF. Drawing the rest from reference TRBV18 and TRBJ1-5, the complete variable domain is NAGVMQNPRHLVRRRGQEARLRCSPMKGHSHVYWYRQLPEEGLKFMVYLQKENIIDESGMPKERFSAEFPKEGPSILRIQQVVRGDSAAYFCASSPPTGLSNQPQHFGDGTRLSIL.

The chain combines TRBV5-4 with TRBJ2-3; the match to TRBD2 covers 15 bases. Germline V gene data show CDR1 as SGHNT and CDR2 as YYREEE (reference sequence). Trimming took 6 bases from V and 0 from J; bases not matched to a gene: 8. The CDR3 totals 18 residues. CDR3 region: CASKQGLAGGESTDTQYF. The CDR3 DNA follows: TGTGCCAGCAAGCAGGGACTAGCGGGGGGCGAAAGCACAGATACGCAGTATTTT.

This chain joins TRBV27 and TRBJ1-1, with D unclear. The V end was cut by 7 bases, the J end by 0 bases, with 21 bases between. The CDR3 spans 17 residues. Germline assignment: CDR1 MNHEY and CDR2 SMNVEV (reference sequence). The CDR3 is CASNPRPTGSLNTEAFF. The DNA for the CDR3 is TGTGCCAGCAACCCAAGACCCACGGGGTCTTTGAACACTGAAGCTTTCTTT.

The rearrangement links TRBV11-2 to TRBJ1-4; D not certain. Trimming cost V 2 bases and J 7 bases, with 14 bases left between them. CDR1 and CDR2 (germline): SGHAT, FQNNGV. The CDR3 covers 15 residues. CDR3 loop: CASSLRLNAGEKLFF. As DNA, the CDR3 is TGTGCCAGCAGCTTACGACTCAATGCGGGTGAAAAACTGTTTTTT. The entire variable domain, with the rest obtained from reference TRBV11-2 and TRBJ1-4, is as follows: EAGVAQSPRYKIIEKRQSVAFWCNPISGHATLYWYQQILGQGPKLLIQFQNNGVVDDSQLPKDRFSAERLKGVDSTLKIQPAKLEDSAVYLCASSLRLNAGEKLFFGSGTQLSVL.

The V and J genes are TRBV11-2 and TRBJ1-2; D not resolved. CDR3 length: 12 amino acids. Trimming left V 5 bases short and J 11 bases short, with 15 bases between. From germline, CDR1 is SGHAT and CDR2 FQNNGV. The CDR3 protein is CASSERISVYTF. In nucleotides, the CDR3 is TGTGCCAGCAGCGAACGAATCAGTGTGTACACCTTC.